The 28 T cell receptor beta chains presented below share a single source sample, sequenced in a study of blood T cell repertoires in COVID-19 (TCRdb year 2020). Library creation used the immunoSEQ multiplex PCR assay. The clones in this table, taken by TCRdb from immuneACCESS, are in-frame only. Not every clone is retained; where verified, under half of the shortfall comes from an unresolved V gene, and the cause of the rest is unknown. Present in this sample are about 94,000 clones, about 86% of which were seen just once. The ten biggest clones cover 10% to 15% of the sample. Sequencing was done on a sample of peripheral blood. The receptors originated from a woman aged 60-75 years in a cohort sampled during active or convalescent COVID-19.

The rearrangement links TRBV18 to TRBJ1-5; tentatively, D is TRBD1 (6 bases). The V end lost 1 base, the J end lost 0 bases, and 16 bases lay between the germline ends. Germline V lookup: CDR1 KGHSH, CDR2 LQKENI. CDR3 size: 18 residues. This CDR3 reads CASSPQIGLGASNQPQHF. CDR3 DNA: TGTGCCAGCTCACCACAGATTGGGTTGGGGGCTAGCAATCAGCCCCAGCATTTT.

The rearrangement links TRBV2 to TRBJ2-1; no firm D call. Trimming took off 2 bases at V and 10 bases at J, with 12 bases between the two ends. The V gene's germline CDR1 is SNHLY and CDR2 FYNNEI. The CDR3 is made up of 13 amino acids. The DNA for the CDR3 is TGTGCCAGCAGTGAAACCGCCGGCGGAGAGCAGTTCTTC. Translated: CASSETAGGEQFF.

CDR3 nucleotide sequence: TGTGCCAGCAGTGACTCGACAGGGGTTAAAGCTTTCTTT. Translation: CASSDSTGVKAFF. The chain links TRBV6-4 to TRBJ1-1; 8 bases are shared with TRBD1. Germline CDR1 reads MRHNA; CDR2 reads SNTAGT. Unmatched junction bases numbered 3, after V lost 0 bases and J lost 9 bases. This CDR3 comprises 13 residues.

The chain joins TRBV6-5 to TRBJ1-4, with D uncertain. CDR1 is MNHEY, CDR2 SVGAGI, per germline. V shed 0 bases and J shed 0 bases, with 8 bases lying between them. The CDR3 totals 16 residues. The CDR3 bases are TGTGCCAGCAGTTACTCTCTTTCGGCAACTAATGAAAAACTGTTTTTT. Translation: CASSYSLSATNEKLFF.

The V gene is TRBV5-6, the J gene TRBJ1-6, with D unresolved. Germline values: CDR1 SGHDT, CDR2 YYEEEE. The germline V and J ends were trimmed by 4 bases and 7 bases, with 12 bases remaining between them. The CDR3 totals 14 residues. This CDR3 is CASSVGLTNSPLHF. CDR3 coding DNA: TGTGCCAGCAGCGTCGGACTTACCAATTCACCCCTCCACTTT. The full variable domain, with the rest looked up from reference TRBV5-6 and TRBJ1-6, is DAGVTQSPTHLIKTRGQQVTLRCSPKSGHDTVSWYQQALGQGPQFIFQYYEEEERQRGNFPDRFSGHQFPNYSSELNVNALLLGDSALYLCASSVGLTNSPLHFGNGTRLTVT.

This rearrangement joins TRBV9 to TRBJ1-5; D possibly corresponds to TRBD1 (6 bases). In germline, CDR1 is SGDLS, CDR2 YYNGEE. The V end was cut by 0 bases, the J end by 3 bases, with 13 bases between. The CDR3 sequence is 16 residues long. The CDR3 reads CASSVGLSGVNQPQHF. The CDR3 nucleotides are TGTGCCAGCAGCGTAGGGCTTTCAGGGGTCAATCAGCCCCAGCATTTT.

The V call is TRBV2, the J call TRBJ2-7, with 11 nucleotides matching TRBD2. The ends lost 7 bases at V and 0 bases at J; junction bases unmatched: 5. The CDR3 covers 15 residues. Per germline, CDR1 SNHLY and CDR2 FYNNEI. CDR3 DNA sequence: TGTGCCAGCAAAACTAGCGGGGGAAGCTCCTACGAGCAGTACTTC. Translating gives CASKTSGGSSYEQYF.

The chain links TRBV6-5 to TRBJ1-5; TRBD1 matches at 9 bases. The CDR3 sequence is 16 residues long. With V trimmed by 0 bases and J by 3 bases, 3 bases remained unmatched. CDR1 MNHEY and CDR2 SVGAGI come from the germline V gene. CDR3 in amino acids: CASSYSGQGTNQPQHF. CDR3 sequence (DNA): TGTGCCAGCAGTTACTCGGGACAGGGTACCAATCAGCCCCAGCATTTT.

V gene TRBV29-1 combines with J gene TRBJ2-7; D is unclear. V gave up 6 bases and J gave up 3 bases, with 9 bases separating them. Germline V gene data show CDR1 as SQVTM and CDR2 as ANQGSEA. The CDR3 covers 11 residues. This CDR3 reads CSVMTRYEQYF. CDR3 DNA: TGCAGCGTCATGACTCGCTACGAGCAGTACTTC.

This chain connects TRBV9 to TRBJ2-5; 12 bases are shared with TRBD2. The CDR3 is 15 amino acids. From germline, CDR1 is SGDLS and CDR2 YYNGEE. V was pared by 1 base and J by 2 bases, with 0 bases of the junction left unmatched. The CDR3 coding sequence is TGTGCCAGCAGCGTAACTAGCGGGGGGCAAGAGACCCAGTACTTC. It yields the protein CASSVTSGGQETQYF.

This chain connects TRBV12-3 or TRBV12-4 to TRBJ2-3; D remains unclear. Deletions cut 1 base from V and 6 bases from J, with 8 bases between. The CDR3 loop spans 13 amino acids. CDR3 protein: CASSLDSIDTQYF. CDR3 sequence (DNA): TGTGCCAGCAGTTTAGACTCTATTGATACGCAGTATTTT.

The rearrangement joins TRBV24-1 to TRBJ1-1, with TRBD1 matching 7 bases. The junction had 7 bases not matched to a gene; V was cut back by 9 bases and J by 4 bases. This CDR3 has 13 residues. Germline V gene data show CDR1 as KGHDR and CDR2 as SFDVKD. Written as DNA, the CDR3 is TGTGCCACCGGAAGACAGGGTGGCACTGAAGCTTTCTTT. Translation gives CATGRQGGTEAFF.

The chain carries TRBV19 and TRBJ2-7; 9 bases line up with TRBD1. Germline V gives CDR1 LNHDA, CDR2 SQIVND (reference sequence). Trimming took 9 bases from V and 5 from J; bases not matched to a gene: 5. The CDR3 is made up of 12 amino acids. The CDR3 spells CASEDRGHEQYF. The CDR3 coding sequence is TGTGCCAGCGAGGACAGGGGCCACGAGCAGTACTTC.

The chain is built from TRBV28 and TRBJ1-2; D is unclear. The CDR3 contains 13 residues. Germline V gives CDR1 MDHEN, CDR2 SYDVKM. V dropped 6 bases and J dropped 0 bases, with 8 bases sitting between them. The CDR3 spells CASRAPPNYGYTF. The CDR3 nucleotides are TGTGCCAGCAGAGCCCCTCCTAACTATGGCTACACCTTC.

J is TRBJ2-7 and V is TRBV19; 8 bases are a match to TRBD2. Trimming cost V 6 bases and J 2 bases; bases outside gene matches: 9. Per the germline V gene, CDR1 is LNHDA and CDR2 is SQIVND (reference sequence). The CDR3 is made up of 15 amino acids. The CDR3 DNA reads TGTGCCAGTAGCCCACTAGCGGACCCTACCTACGAGCAGTACTTC. It encodes CASSPLADPTYEQYF.

The DNA of the CDR3 is TGTGCCAGCAGTTACTCGACTAGCGGGTCCTACGAGCAGTACTTC. It specifies CASSYSTSGSYEQYF. The genes are TRBV6-5 and TRBJ2-7, with 10 bases matching TRBD2. Germline-derived CDR1 and CDR2 are MNHEY and SVGAGI. V was pared by 0 bases and J by 1 base, with 0 bases of the junction left unmatched. This CDR3 region has 15 residues.

The chain combines TRBV14 with TRBJ2-7; D may be TRBD2 (9 bases). V was clipped by 4 bases and J by 10 bases, with 23 bases between them. Germline V CDR1 and CDR2: SGHDN, FVKESK. The CDR3 extends over 15 amino acids. CDR3 coding DNA: TGTGCCAGCAGCCTTGACAGGGGACTAGCCCTGATCCAGTACTTC. Protein: CASSLDRGLALIQYF.

This clone appeared a single time. The CDR3 is CASRPLLTGGINEQFF. The CDR3 coding sequence is TGTGCCAGTAGGCCCTTATTAACGGGAGGGATCAATGAGCAGTTCTTC. The chain joins TRBV19 to TRBJ2-1; 8 positions agree with TRBD2. Germline V gives CDR1 LNHDA, CDR2 SQIVND (reference sequence). The CDR3 totals 16 residues. Losses at the gene ends were 6 bases for V and 6 bases for J; bases not matched to a gene: 13.

This clone was picked up a small number of times. The chain combines TRBV6-5 with TRBJ1-4, with TRBD1 matching 11 bases. The CDR3 consists of 15 residues. Losses at the gene ends were 6 bases for V and 6 bases for J; bases not matched to a gene: 6. Germline V gene sequence: CDR1 MNHEY, CDR2 SVGAGI. The CDR3 protein is CASRAPGQGDEKLFF. The CDR3 coding sequence is TGTGCCAGCAGGGCCCCGGGACAGGGGGATGAAAAACTGTTTTTT.

This sequence joins TRBV7-3 and TRBJ2-2; TRBD1 matches at 8 bases. The germline CDR1 and CDR2 sequences are SGHTA and FQGTGA. This CDR3 contains 16 residues. V was pared by 5 bases and J by 2 bases, with 7 bases of the junction left unmatched. As DNA, the CDR3 is TGTGCCAGCAGCCCCAGGACAGGGTCAAACACCGGGGAGCTGTTTTTT. Translation: CASSPRTGSNTGELFF.

The chain couples TRBV5-5 to TRBJ1-2; possibly TRBD1 for D (6 bases). Germline V gene data show CDR1 as SGHKS and CDR2 as YYEKEE (reference sequence). This CDR3 is 16 amino acids long. Trimming shortened V by 0 bases and J by 4 bases, and 16 bases separated the two germline ends. CDR3 coding DNA: TGTGCCAGCAGCTTGGACTTGGACAGCTCCTTCTATGGCTACACCTTC. Translation gives CASSLDLDSSFYGYTF.

This clone was counted at least ten times. The rearrangement joins TRBV2 to TRBJ1-6; 10 positions agree with TRBD1. J was trimmed by 8 bases and V by 5 bases; bases with no gene match: 3. The CDR3 totals 14 residues. Germline assignment: CDR1 SNHLY and CDR2 FYNNEI. CDR3 bases: TGTGCCAGCAGTTCGGGACAGGGGTATTCACCCCTCCACTTT. This translates into CASSSGQGYSPLHF.

The genes are TRBV3-1 (or the pseudogene TRBV3-2) and TRBJ1-5, with 8 bases lining up with TRBD1. The V and J ends lost 0 bases and 6 bases, in that order; junction bases with no gene match: 4. Looked up from germline, CDR1 is LGHDT and CDR2 is YNNKEL (reference sequence). The CDR3 length is 15 residues. The CDR3 is CASSQEWTGRQPQHF. The CDR3 DNA is TGTGCCAGCAGCCAAGAATGGACAGGGCGTCAGCCCCAGCATTTT.

The CDR3 loop is CASSQVGGNSPLHF. Here the CDR3 DNA reads TGTGCCAGCAGCCAAGTTGGGGGGAATTCACCCCTCCACTTT. This rearrangement joins TRBV3-1 (or the pseudogene TRBV3-2) to TRBJ1-6; maybe TRBD1 (5 bases). CDR3 length: 14 amino acids. Looked up from germline, CDR1 is LGHDT and CDR2 is YNNKEL (reference sequence). V lost 1 base, J lost 7 bases, and 8 bases lay in between.

The V gene is TRBV6-5, the J gene TRBJ1-1; TRBD1 matches at 9 bases. The CDR3 is 14 amino acids. Germline lookup yields CDR1 MNHEY and CDR2 SVGAGI. Trimming cost V 4 bases and J 5 bases; bases outside gene matches: 5. CDR3: CASSWDRVGTEAFF. The CDR3 DNA reads TGTGCCAGCAGTTGGGACAGGGTAGGGACTGAAGCTTTCTTT.

V is TRBV3-1 (or the pseudogene TRBV3-2) and J is TRBJ1-2; TRBD1 matches at 9 bases. Germline V gene sequence: CDR1 LGHDT, CDR2 YNNKEL (reference sequence). The CDR3 length is 14 residues. With V trimmed by 3 bases and J by 4 bases, 3 bases remained unmatched. Here the CDR3 reads CASSHEDRGYGYTF. CDR3 bases: TGTGCCAGCAGCCATGAGGACAGGGGCTATGGCTACACCTTC.

This clone has only a few counts. This chain links TRBV7-3 with TRBJ2-1, with D perhaps TRBD2 (5 bases). The CDR3 is made up of 13 amino acids. Germline loops: CDR1 SGHTA, CDR2 FQGTGA. V lost 5 bases and J lost 5, with 10 bases in between. The CDR3 sequence: CASSRTSDNEQFF. The CDR3 DNA follows: TGTGCCAGCAGCAGAACTAGTGACAATGAGCAGTTCTTC.

This chain links TRBV10-3 with TRBJ2-7; TRBD2 aligns across 8 bases. Looked up from germline, CDR1 is ENHRY and CDR2 is SYGVKD. This CDR3 comprises 14 residues. J lost 1 base, V lost 4 bases, and 3 bases had no gene match. The CDR3 region has the DNA TGTGCCATCAGTGCGGGGGGGTCGTCCTACGAGCAGTACTTC. Amino acids: CAISAGGSSYEQYF.